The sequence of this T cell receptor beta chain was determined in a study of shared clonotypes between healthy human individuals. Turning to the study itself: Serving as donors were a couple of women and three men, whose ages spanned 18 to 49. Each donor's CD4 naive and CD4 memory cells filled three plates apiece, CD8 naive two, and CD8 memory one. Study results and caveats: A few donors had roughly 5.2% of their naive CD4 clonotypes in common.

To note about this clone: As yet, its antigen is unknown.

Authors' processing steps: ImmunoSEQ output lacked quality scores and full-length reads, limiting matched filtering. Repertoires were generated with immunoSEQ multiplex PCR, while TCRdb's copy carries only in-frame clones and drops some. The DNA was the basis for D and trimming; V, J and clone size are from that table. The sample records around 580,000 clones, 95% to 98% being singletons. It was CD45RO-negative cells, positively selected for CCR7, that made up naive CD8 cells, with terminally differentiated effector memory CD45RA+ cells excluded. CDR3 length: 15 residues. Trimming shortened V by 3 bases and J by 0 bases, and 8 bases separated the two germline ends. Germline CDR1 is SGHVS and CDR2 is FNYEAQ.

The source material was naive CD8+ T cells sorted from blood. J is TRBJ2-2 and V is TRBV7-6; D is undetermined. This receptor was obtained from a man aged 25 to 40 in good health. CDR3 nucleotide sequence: TGTGCCAGCAGCTTTGGTCCAGCGAACACCGGGGAGCTGTTTTTT. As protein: CASSFGPANTGELFF.